One TCR beta chain is described in this entry. These data are taken from a study of blood T cell repertoires in COVID-19. About the study: The United States, Italy and Spain provided the acute and convalescent COVID-19 samples. T cells, B-cell-depleted T cells, or PBMCs supplied cDNA or gDNA.

The V gene end was trimmed by 6 bases and the J gene end by 3 bases; junction bases not matched to a gene: 10. The CDR3 runs 15 residues. CDR1 is SGHDT, CDR2 YYEEEE, per germline. How the authors handled the data: For nucleated cells, counts were estimated from reference gene primer amplification. Assay: immunoSEQ multiplex PCR; the TCRdb copy retains only in-frame clones and omits some. That table supplies the V and J calls and clone size; D and trimming were determined from the DNA. The sample records some 150,000 clones, around 84% being singletons. This sequence was found in a human donor in a cohort sampled during active COVID-19. This chain links TRBV5-6 with TRBJ1-2, with 8 bases lining up with TRBD1. The sample taken for sequencing was peripheral blood. The CDR3 spells CASKNRGYRHYGYTF. The DNA of the CDR3 is TGTGCCAGCAAAAACAGGGGGTATAGACACTATGGCTACACCTTC.